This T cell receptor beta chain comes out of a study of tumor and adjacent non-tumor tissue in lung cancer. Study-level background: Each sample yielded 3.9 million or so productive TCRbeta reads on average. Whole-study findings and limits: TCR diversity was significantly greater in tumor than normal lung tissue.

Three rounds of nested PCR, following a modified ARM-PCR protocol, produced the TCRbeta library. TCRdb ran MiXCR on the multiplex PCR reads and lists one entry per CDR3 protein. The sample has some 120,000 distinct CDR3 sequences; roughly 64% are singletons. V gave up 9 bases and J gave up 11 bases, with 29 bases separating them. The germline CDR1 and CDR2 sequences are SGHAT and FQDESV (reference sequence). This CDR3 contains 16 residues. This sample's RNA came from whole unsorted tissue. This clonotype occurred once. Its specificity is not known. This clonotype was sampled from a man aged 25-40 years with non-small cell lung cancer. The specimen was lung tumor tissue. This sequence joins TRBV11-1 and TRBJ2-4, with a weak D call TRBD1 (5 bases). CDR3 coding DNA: TGTGCCAGGACCCACTCAGGCAGGGCGACCAAAAATGTTCAGTACTTC. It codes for CARTHSGRATKNVQYF. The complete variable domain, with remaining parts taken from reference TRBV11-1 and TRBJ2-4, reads EAEVAQSPRYKITEKSQAVAFWCDPISGHATLYWYRQILGQGPELLVQFQDESVVDDSQLPKDRFSAERLKGVDSTLKIQPAELGDSAMYLCARTHSGRATKNVQYFGAGTRLSVL.